This entry lists 32 T cell receptor beta chains sequenced from one sample in a study of blood T cell repertoires in COVID-19. TCRdb's copy holds only in-frame clones and misses some; the assay was immunoSEQ multiplex PCR. This table has approximately 180,000 clones, 89% appearing once. Sequencing was carried out using PBMCs or T cells enriched from blood (not recorded which). These receptors were taken from a woman aged 40 to 50 with acute COVID-19.

V gene TRBV30 combines with J gene TRBJ2-5; weak D call: TRBD1 (6 bases). Germline V gives CDR1 GTSNPN, CDR2 SVGIG (reference sequence). This CDR3 spans 12 amino acids. Trimming pared 7 bases from V and 5 bases from J, leaving 14 bases between. The CDR3 sequence: CAYQGFGETQYF. In nucleotides, the CDR3 is TGTGCCTACCAGGGGTTCGGTGAGACCCAGTACTTC.

V gene TRBV11-2 combines with J gene TRBJ2-1, with 9 bases that match TRBD1. The CDR3 is 19 residues long. V shed 2 bases and J 6 bases; nucleotides not matched to a gene: 17. Germline CDR1 reads SGHAT; CDR2 reads FQNNGV. The CDR3 sequence: CASSLTFGVPGQGLNEQFF. The CDR3 DNA follows: TGTGCCAGCAGCTTAACGTTCGGGGTCCCGGGACAGGGACTCAATGAGCAGTTCTTC.

Many counts were recorded for this clone. The CDR3 DNA follows: TGTGCCAGCAGCCAACGCATAGCGGGAGGGCGGTCAGATACGCAGTATTTT. Its protein is CASSQRIAGGRSDTQYF. The V and J genes are TRBV3-1 (or the pseudogene TRBV3-2) and TRBJ2-3; TRBD2 agrees at 11 bases. This CDR3 contains 17 residues. V was clipped by 2 bases and J by 4 bases; unmatched bases: 8. The germline CDR1 and CDR2 sequences are LGHDT and YNNKEL (reference sequence).

The chain combines TRBV7-9 with TRBJ1-4; possible D gene TRBD1, 5 bases. The germline V gene encodes CDR1 SEHNR and CDR2 FQNEAQ (reference sequence). Trimming stripped 3 bases from V and 0 bases from J, with 14 bases between. The CDR3 consists of 17 residues. The DNA of the CDR3 is TGTGCCAGCAGCTTGCTTTTTGGGGGGGCAACTAATGAAAAACTGTTTTTT. It encodes CASSLLFGGATNEKLFF. Using reference TRBV7-9 and TRBJ1-4 for the parts outside the CDR3, the full variable domain is DTGVSQNPRHKITKRGQNVTFRCDPISEHNRLYWYRQTLGQGPEFLTYFQNEAQLEKSRLLSDRFSAERPKGSFSTLEIQRTEQGDSAMYLCASSLLFGGATNEKLFFGSGTQLSVL.

This clone was seen a single time. The chain has TRBV6-4 and TRBJ2-5; 8 bases map to TRBD2. The V gene end was trimmed by 2 bases and the J gene end by 5 bases; junction bases not matched to a gene: 7. The germline gives CDR1 MRHNA, CDR2 SNTAGT. This CDR3 has 15 residues. CDR3 coding DNA: TGTGCCAGCAGTGACGGCCGGGGGGGGCTGGAGACCCAGTACTTC. It translates to CASSDGRGGLETQYF.

CDR3 protein: CASSVADRFPGNTIYF. The CDR3 DNA reads TGTGCCAGCAGCGTCGCCGACAGGTTCCCTGGAAACACCATATATTTT. This rearrangement joins TRBV9 to TRBJ1-3; a possible D gene is TRBD1 (6 bases). This CDR3 comprises 16 residues. Trimming removed 2 bases from V and 2 bases from J, with 14 bases in between. CDR1 SGDLS and CDR2 YYNGEE come from the germline V gene.

The chain is built from TRBV9 and TRBJ2-3; TRBD2 aligns across 9 bases. CDR3 length: 16 residues. The junction had 7 bases not matched to a gene; V was cut back by 3 bases and J by 2 bases. Germline CDR1 SGDLS, CDR2 YYNGEE. CDR3: CASSGQRGEHTDTQYF. Here the CDR3 DNA reads TGTGCCAGCAGCGGGCAGCGGGGGGAGCACACAGATACGCAGTATTTT.

V gene TRBV3-1 (or the pseudogene TRBV3-2) combines with J gene TRBJ2-5; 13 bases align to TRBD2. This CDR3 is built from 15 residues. The ends lost 5 bases at V and 3 bases at J; junction bases unmatched: 3. Germline CDR1 reads LGHDT; CDR2 reads YNNKEL (reference sequence). The CDR3 region is CASSGGLAGEETQYF. CDR3 in DNA: TGTGCCAGCAGCGGTGGACTAGCGGGGGAAGAGACCCAGTACTTC.

The V and J genes are TRBV6-5 and TRBJ2-1, with TRBD2 as a possible D gene (6 bases). Trimming cost V 8 bases and J 2 bases, with 10 bases left between them. In germline, CDR1 is MNHEY, CDR2 SVGAGI. This CDR3 has 13 residues. CDR3 nucleotide sequence: TGTGCCAGCGGGAGGCAAACCTACAATGAGCAGTTCTTC. Amino acid sequence: CASGRQTYNEQFF.

The rearrangement joins TRBV4-3 to TRBJ1-2; weak D call: TRBD1 (6 bases). V was clipped by 1 base and J by 0 bases, with 18 bases between them. There are 18 residues in the CDR3. CDR1 and CDR2 from the germline V gene are LGHNA and YSLEER. CDR3 region: CASSQGIPTGISNYGYTF. The CDR3 DNA reads TGCGCCAGCAGCCAAGGAATCCCAACAGGGATATCTAACTATGGCTACACCTTC.

V and J are TRBV24-1 and TRBJ2-3, with 8 bases matching TRBD2. This CDR3 spans 15 amino acids. Germline assignment: CDR1 KGHDR and CDR2 SFDVKD. V lost 4 bases, J lost 8 bases, and 10 bases stayed unmatched. The CDR3 sequence is CATSETGIRGGTQYF. The DNA for the CDR3 is TGTGCCACCAGTGAAACCGGGATTCGGGGGGGTACGCAGTATTTT.

The rearrangement joins TRBV29-1 to TRBJ1-1, with D unresolved. This CDR3 spans 12 amino acids. The ends were cut back, 6 bases at V and 1 base at J, with 9 bases in the middle. Germline CDR1 reads SQVTM; CDR2 reads ANQGSEA. The CDR3 region has the DNA TGCAGCGTCGAGAACAGGAACACTGAAGCTTTCTTT. Translation gives CSVENRNTEAFF.

V and J are TRBV10-2 and TRBJ1-1; D not resolved. The CDR3 covers 13 residues. Germline assignment: CDR1 WSHSY and CDR2 SAAADI. Trimming pared 2 bases from V and 5 bases from J, leaving 9 bases between. The CDR3 DNA is TGCGCCAGCAGTGAGCTACGGTTGACTGAAGCTTTCTTT. Encoded protein: CASSELRLTEAFF.

This rearrangement joins TRBV5-4 to TRBJ2-3; 7 bases agree with TRBD1. Germline CDR1 is SGHNT and CDR2 is YYREEE (reference sequence). This CDR3 contains 17 residues. The V and J ends lost 2 bases and 4 bases, in that order; junction bases with no gene match: 13. As DNA, the CDR3 is TGTGCCAGCAGCTTTTTAGGGGGCTTCCTATCCCCAGATACGCAGTATTTT. This codes for CASSFLGGFLSPDTQYF.

In DNA form, the CDR3 reads TGTGCCAGCAGTTGGGACAGGGCCCACGAGCAGTACTTC. It yields the protein CASSWDRAHEQYF. The gene calls are TRBV5-6 and TRBJ2-7, with TRBD1 matching 9 bases. The CDR3 is 13 amino acids. J gave up 5 bases and V 5 bases, and 5 bases lay outside the gene matches. Germline CDR1 and CDR2: SGHDT and YYEEEE. Looking up the rest from reference TRBV5-6 and TRBJ2-7 gives the full variable domain: DAGVTQSPTHLIKTRGQQVTLRCSPKSGHDTVSWYQQALGQGPQFIFQYYEEEERQRGNFPDRFSGHQFPNYSSELNVNALLLGDSALYLCASSWDRAHEQYFGPGTRLTVT.

V gene TRBV7-6 combines with J gene TRBJ2-3; 8 nucleotides line up with TRBD2. The CDR3 covers 15 residues. Germline loops: CDR1 SGHVS, CDR2 FNYEAQ. V was clipped by 4 bases and J by 3 bases; unmatched bases: 6. The CDR3 sequence: CASSSSGTRTDTQYF. CDR3 coding DNA: TGTGCCAGCAGCTCCTCCGGGACTAGGACAGATACGCAGTATTTT.

V is TRBV7-9 and J is TRBJ2-7; 9 nucleotides match TRBD2. The V and J ends lost 7 bases and 4 bases, in that order; junction bases with no gene match: 8. Germline V gene lookup returns CDR1 SEHNR and CDR2 FQNEAQ (reference sequence). The CDR3 runs to 14 residues. CDR3 sequence reads: CASTKTSGPYEQYF. CDR3 sequence (DNA): TGTGCCAGCACCAAGACTAGCGGACCATACGAGCAGTACTTC.

This sequence joins TRBV6-6 and TRBJ1-2; the D gene is possibly TRBD1 (5 bases). Germline CDR1 is MNHNY and CDR2 is SVGAGI (reference sequence). The CDR3 sequence is 12 residues long. V gave up 7 bases and J gave up 2 bases, with 8 bases separating them. The CDR3 sequence is CASTRGNYGYTF. CDR3 in DNA: TGTGCCAGCACCCGGGGGAACTATGGCTACACCTTC.

The sample holds a few counts of this clone. V and J are TRBV11-2 and TRBJ2-3; 10 bases align to TRBD1. The CDR3 is made up of 15 amino acids. From germline, CDR1 is SGHAT and CDR2 FQNNGV. V was clipped by 0 bases and J by 10 bases; unmatched bases: 7. CDR3 in DNA: TGTGCCAGCAGCTTAGAGTGGACAGGGGGTCTTGCGCAGTATTTT. Protein sequence: CASSLEWTGGLAQYF.

This clone showed up just once. This chain links TRBV28 with TRBJ2-1, with no clear D. This CDR3 comprises 15 residues. Germline CDR1 and CDR2: MDHEN and SYDVKM. The V end was cut by 6 bases, the J end by 0 bases, with 12 bases between. The CDR3 DNA reads as TGTGCCAGCAGCCTGGGTGAGGACTCCTACAATGAGCAGTTCTTC. Encoded protein: CASSLGEDSYNEQFF.

This clone occurred once. The rearrangement joins TRBV29-1 to TRBJ1-2; 8 bases match TRBD1. The germline CDR1 and CDR2 sequences are SQVTM and ANQGSEA. CDR3 length equals 15 residues. V shed 7 bases, J shed 4 bases, and the junction held 14 bases outside the gene matches. In DNA, the CDR3 is TGCAGCGCCGGAGGACAGGGAAGTCTATCCTATGGCTACACCTTC. Translated, it gives CSAGGQGSLSYGYTF. Filled out from reference TRBV29-1 and TRBJ1-2, the complete variable domain reads SAVISQKPSRDICQRGTSLTIQCQVDSQVTMMFWYRQQPGQSLTLIATANQGSEATYESGFVIDKFPISRPNLTFSTLTVSNMSPEDSSIYLCSAGGQGSLSYGYTFGSGTRLTVV.

The J gene is TRBJ2-7, the V gene TRBV5-1, with 10 bases fitting TRBD1. This CDR3 contains 15 residues. The germline V gene has CDR1 SGHRS and CDR2 YFSETQ. V lost 0 bases, J lost 4 bases, and 4 bases stayed unmatched. The CDR3: CASSLETGGAYEQYF. The CDR3 DNA is TGCGCCAGCAGCTTGGAGACAGGGGGCGCGTACGAGCAGTACTTC.

This sequence joins TRBV7-8 and TRBJ2-1, with TRBD2 as a possible D gene (6 bases). The CDR3 spans 14 residues. CDR1 and CDR2 (germline): SGHVS, FQNEAQ. The CDR3 bases are TGTGCTAACGAGAGGGTAGCGGTATACAATGAGCAGTTCTTC. It encodes CANERVAVYNEQFF.

This clone occurred a few times. This chain connects TRBV9 to TRBJ1-4; D unresolved. The germline V gene has CDR1 SGDLS and CDR2 YYNGEE. V shed 3 bases and J shed 4 bases, with 7 bases lying between them. The CDR3 is 13 residues long. The CDR3 sequence is CASSAAGNEKLFF. CDR3 nucleotides: TGTGCCAGCAGCGCGGCGGGTAATGAAAAACTGTTTTTT.

The table lists this clone with a count of one. This chain connects TRBV9 to TRBJ1-6; no firm D call. CDR1 and CDR2 (germline): SGDLS, YYNGEE. This CDR3 contains 13 residues. V lost 3 bases, J lost 8 bases, and 9 bases lay in between. CDR3 sequence: CASSGSGYSPLHF. Written as DNA, the CDR3 is TGTGCCAGCAGCGGGTCGGGATATTCACCCCTCCACTTT.

The chain is built from TRBV4-1 and TRBJ2-1, with 7 bases matching TRBD1. Germline V gene data show CDR1 as MGHRA and CDR2 as YSYEKL. This CDR3 is built from 19 residues. The V and J ends lost 1 base and 0 bases, in that order; junction bases with no gene match: 12. Here the CDR3 DNA reads TGCGCCAGCAGCCAAGGCCCCGACAGGGTTAAAAGCTCCTACAATGAGCAGTTCTTC. It codes for CASSQGPDRVKSSYNEQFF.

The CDR3 DNA sequence: TGTGCCAGCAGCTTACAGGACTATGGCTACACCTTC. Its protein product is CASSLQDYGYTF. The chain recombines TRBV7-9 with TRBJ1-2, with D unclear. Germline CDR1 and CDR2: SEHNR and FQNEAQ (reference sequence). The CDR3 is 12 amino acids. V was clipped by 2 bases and J by 3 bases, with 4 bases between them.

The V and J genes are TRBV12-3 or TRBV12-4 and TRBJ1-2, with D tentatively TRBD1 (5 bases). V lost 6 bases, J lost 8 bases, and 16 bases lay in between. The CDR3 loop spans 13 amino acids. The CDR3 region has the DNA TGTGCCAGCAGCGCCCCAGGGCTTGGAGGCTACACCTTC. It is translated as CASSAPGLGGYTF.

This chain joins TRBV15 and TRBJ1-5; D uncertain. CDR1 is LNHNV, CDR2 YYDKDF, per germline (reference sequence). V lost 2 bases, J lost 5 bases, and 16 bases lay in between. The CDR3 is 16 amino acids. Here the CDR3 DNA reads TGTGCCACCAGCAGAACCGGGAGGGAAGTTTATCAGCCCCAGCATTTT. Translation gives CATSRTGREVYQPQHF.

In nucleotides, the CDR3 is TGTGCCACCAGTGACCAAGACAATTCCGGGGAGCTGTTTTTT. Translation: CATSDQDNSGELFF. The chain joins TRBV24-1 to TRBJ2-2; D not certain. Trimming took off 4 bases at V and 6 bases at J, with 11 bases between the two ends. CDR1 KGHDR and CDR2 SFDVKD come from the germline V gene. CDR3 length: 14 amino acids.

The rearrangement uses TRBV28 and TRBJ2-7; maybe TRBD1 (5 bases). Trimming left V 2 bases short and J 5 bases short, with 10 bases between. CDR3 size: 13 residues. CDR1 and CDR2 from the germline V gene are MDHEN and SYDVKM. CDR3 sequence: CASSLNPQDEQYF. CDR3 nucleotide sequence: TGTGCCAGCAGTTTAAACCCACAGGACGAGCAGTACTTC.

The chain employs TRBV4-1 and TRBJ1-2; possibly TRBD1 for D (5 bases). V dropped 4 bases and J dropped 8 bases, with 17 bases sitting between them. Germline V lookup: CDR1 MGHRA, CDR2 YSYEKL. This CDR3 spans 14 amino acids. For the CDR3, the DNA is TGCGCCAGCAGCCCCTCCCCGCAGGGAGGCGGCTACACCTTC. It yields the protein CASSPSPQGGGYTF.